Each of the 21 T cell receptor beta chains below was sequenced from the same sample in a study of T cells after yellow fever vaccination. Via MiXCR, TCRdb re-called the 5' RACE reads, giving one row per CDR3 protein. The top ten clones hold roughly a quarter of a sample with 310,000 or so distinct CDR3 sequences, around 4% of them seen once. Specimen: PBMCs, collected on the day of the yellow fever booster vaccination. Every receptor here comes from a man between 18 and 35 years old who received the YFV17D yellow fever vaccine.

This clonotype appeared a few times. The chain uses TRBV4-3 and TRBJ2-3; perhaps TRBD1 as D (5 bases). The length of the CDR3 is 15 residues. Germline CDR1 and CDR2: LGHNA and YSLEER. Trimming removed 3 bases at V and 0 bases at J, with 10 bases between. CDR3 amino acids: CASSHGRASTDTQYF. DNA for the CDR3: TGCGCCAGCAGCCACGGCAGGGCTAGCACAGATACGCAGTATTTT.

This clonotype was seen at least ten times. The genes are TRBV5-1 and TRBJ2-1; D is unresolved. Trimming left V 0 bases short and J 5 bases short, with 9 bases between. Looked up from germline, CDR1 is SGHRS and CDR2 is YFSETQ. The CDR3 totals 14 residues. The CDR3 DNA sequence: TGCGCCAGCAGCTTGGGTCGTAGGGACAATGAGCAGTTCTTC. It yields the protein CASSLGRRDNEQFF. The full variable domain, completed using reference TRBV5-1 and TRBJ2-1, is KAGVTQTPRYLIKTRGQQVTLSCSPISGHRSVSWYQQTPGQGLQFLFEYFSETQRNKGNFPGRFSGRQFSNSRSEMNVSTLELGDSALYLCASSLGRRDNEQFFGPGTRLTVL.

Concerning this clonotype itself: This may come from a read error, since a much larger clone is one base off. The chain has TRBV5-1 and TRBJ2-1, with D maybe TRBD2 (5 bases). Germline V lookup: CDR1 SGHRS, CDR2 YFSETQ. The CDR3 length is 16 residues. The CDR3 loop is CASSPGDGRVHNVQFF. Here the CDR3 DNA reads TGCGCCAGCAGCCCTGGTGATGGGCGGGTTCACAATGTGCAGTTCTTC.

This clonotype was recorded many times. The rearrangement joins TRBV20-1 to TRBJ2-3; 10 nucleotides align to TRBD2. This CDR3 comprises 15 residues. Germline values: CDR1 DFQATT, CDR2 SNEGSKA (reference sequence). V was clipped by 0 bases and J by 2 bases; unmatched bases: 2. The CDR3 loop is CSARDLAGVTDTQYF. The CDR3 nucleotides are TGCAGTGCTAGAGATCTAGCGGGGGTCACAGATACGCAGTATTTT.

This clonotype was recorded at least ten times. CDR3 amino acids: CASSLAAETAGRGYTF. The CDR3 DNA reads TGTGCCAGCAGCTTAGCGGCTGAGACCGCCGGACGGGGCTACACCTTC. The genes are TRBV7-8 and TRBJ1-2; D remains unclear. The CDR3 sequence is 16 residues long. V shed 0 bases and J shed 8 bases, with 19 bases lying between them. Germline V gene sequence: CDR1 SGHVS, CDR2 FQNEAQ.

Many counts were recorded for this clonotype. The chain has TRBV4-3 and TRBJ2-2, with D possibly TRBD1 on 6 matching bases. Germline loops: CDR1 LGHNA, CDR2 YSLEER. The ends were cut back, 3 bases at V and 0 bases at J, with 14 bases in the middle. The CDR3 extends over 17 amino acids. The CDR3 nucleotides are TGCGCCAGCAGCCACCCACTACAGGGCGCGAACACCGGGGAGCTGTTTTTT. It specifies CASSHPLQGANTGELFF.

This sequence joins TRBV30 and TRBJ2-3; D gene ambiguous. Germline CDR1 GTSNPN, CDR2 SVGIG (reference sequence). The V and J ends lost 2 bases and 0 bases respectively, with 9 bases between them. The CDR3 has 14 residues. CDR3 sequence reads: CAWSRSASTDTQYF. The DNA for the CDR3 is TGTGCCTGGAGTAGGTCTGCTAGCACAGATACGCAGTATTTT.

This clonotype was found many times. This rearrangement joins TRBV11-1 to TRBJ2-6; D remains ambiguous. The CDR3 runs 17 residues. Trimming left V 1 base short and J 0 bases short, with 10 bases between. Germline CDR1 SGHAT, CDR2 FQDESV (reference sequence). CDR3 sequence: CASSLVGHYSGANVLTF. As DNA, the CDR3 is TGTGCCAGCAGCTTAGTCGGGCATTACTCTGGGGCCAACGTCCTGACTTTC.

At least ten counts were recorded for this clonotype. The V gene is TRBV4-3, the J gene TRBJ2-7; D not resolved. Trimming removed 0 bases at V and 2 bases at J, with 11 bases between. The germline CDR1 and CDR2 sequences are LGHNA and YSLEER. This CDR3 region has 15 residues. DNA for the CDR3: TGCGCCAGCAGCCAAGATTGGAGACAAACCTACGAGCAGTACTTC. Protein sequence: CASSQDWRQTYEQYF.

This clonotype was observed at least ten times. The chain links TRBV7-9 to TRBJ2-7; D remains unclear. V lost 5 bases and J lost 2, with 13 bases in between. The CDR3 covers 14 residues. CDR1 and CDR2 from the germline V gene are SEHNR and FQNEAQ (reference sequence). This chain's CDR3 is CASSPVGSTYEQYF. The CDR3 DNA reads as TGTGCCAGCAGCCCAGTCGGGTCGACCTACGAGCAGTACTTC.

This clonotype was seen ten or more times. The chain employs TRBV6-6 and TRBJ2-7, with D hard to call. From germline, CDR1 is MNHNY and CDR2 SVGAGI (reference sequence). The CDR3 is made up of 11 amino acids. V was shortened by 4 bases and J by 6 bases, with 7 bases between the two germline ends. The CDR3 bases are TGTGCCAGCAGTTCGACTCCCGAGCAGTACTTC. Its protein product is CASSSTPEQYF.

This chain joins TRBV4-2 and TRBJ1-6, with D unclear. Germline CDR1 reads LGHNA; CDR2 reads YNFKEQ. Trimming took off 1 base at V and 7 bases at J, with 8 bases between the two ends. This CDR3 comprises 14 residues. The DNA for the CDR3 is TGTGCCAGCAGCCAAGTTCGTGAGAATTCACCCCTCCACTTT. Residues: CASSQVRENSPLHF.

This clonotype was counted ten times or more. The CDR3 loop is CASSLGPVMNTEAFF. In DNA form, the CDR3 reads TGTGCCAGCAGCTTGGGCCCGGTAATGAACACTGAAGCTTTCTTT. V is TRBV5-6 and J is TRBJ1-1; D not certain. V was clipped by 0 bases and J by 0 bases, with 9 bases between them. This CDR3 is 15 amino acids long. Germline V gene sequence: CDR1 SGHDT, CDR2 YYEEEE.

This clonotype was recorded at least ten times. This chain uses TRBV7-3 with TRBJ2-1; D is unclear. Trimming took 5 bases from V and 9 from J, leaving 14 bases between them. Germline V gene data show CDR1 as SGHTA and CDR2 as FQGTGA. There are 13 residues in the CDR3. The CDR3 spells CASSAILTSEQFF. The CDR3 nucleotides read TGTGCCAGCAGCGCAATCCTCACCAGTGAGCAGTTCTTC.

CDR3 amino acids: CSATGDRTEAFF. Written as DNA, the CDR3 is TGCAGTGCTACAGGGGATCGGACTGAAGCTTTCTTT. The chain joins TRBV20-1 to TRBJ1-1, with D possibly being TRBD1 (6 bases). Germline V lookup: CDR1 DFQATT, CDR2 SNEGSKA (reference sequence). V lost 4 bases to trimming and J lost 5 bases, with 11 bases between them. CDR3 length: 12 amino acids.

This clonotype has a count of ten or more. The CDR3 region has the DNA TGCGCCAGCAGCTTGGAAGGTTTAGAGCAGTACGTC. Its protein product is CASSLEGLEQYV. The chain joins TRBV5-1 to TRBJ2-7; no definite D call. Germline CDR1 reads SGHRS; CDR2 reads YFSETQ. The V gene lost 0 bases and the J gene lost 7 bases, with 8 bases spanning the gap. This CDR3 has 12 residues.

The J gene is TRBJ1-2, the V gene TRBV5-1, with D possibly being TRBD1 (6 bases). Trimming pared 4 bases from V and 2 bases from J, leaving 24 bases between. Germline V gene data show CDR1 as SGHRS and CDR2 as YFSETQ. This CDR3 contains 18 residues. CDR3 in amino acids: CASSLGQSVFGDNYGYTF. DNA of the CDR3: TGCGCCAGCAGCCTTGGACAGTCAGTTTTCGGAGACAACTATGGCTACACCTTC.

The chain recombines TRBV7-2 with TRBJ2-5, with D uncertain. Germline loops: CDR1 SGHTA, CDR2 FQGNSA. The CDR3 contains 12 residues. V shed 6 bases and J shed 4 bases, with 9 bases lying between them. The CDR3 protein is CASSRAGETQYF. The CDR3 DNA reads as TGTGCCAGCAGTCGGGCCGGAGAGACCCAGTACTTC. Full variable domain (rest looked up from reference TRBV7-2 and TRBJ2-5): GAGVSQSPSNKVTEKGKDVELRCDPISGHTALYWYRQSLGQGLEFLIYFQGNSAPDKSGLPSDRFSAERTGGSVSTLTIQRTQQEDSAVYLCASSRAGETQYFGPGTRLLVL.

This clonotype was seen more than once but under ten times. CDR3 DNA sequence: TGTGCCAGCAGCCCCCATCCGGGACAGCGGGAGGCTTTCTTT. This gives the protein CASSPHPGQREAFF. The gene calls are TRBV7-9 and TRBJ1-1; 7 bases match TRBD1. The CDR3 loop spans 14 amino acids. Germline values: CDR1 SEHNR, CDR2 FQNEAQ (reference sequence). Unmatched junction bases numbered 14, after V lost 5 bases and J lost 11 bases.

In this sample, this clonotype turned up a few times. The chain combines TRBV12-3 or TRBV12-4 with TRBJ2-1, with 7 bases matching TRBD1. The CDR3 extends over 14 amino acids. After removal of 6 bases from V and 3 bases from J, the junction contained 5 bases not matched to a gene. The CDR3 spells CASSSDRVYNEQFF. CDR3 nucleotide sequence: TGTGCCAGCAGCTCAGACAGGGTCTACAATGAGCAGTTCTTC.

In this sample, this clonotype turned up a few times. The chain is built from TRBV27 and TRBJ2-4; 7 nucleotides align to TRBD1. Germline values: CDR1 MNHEY, CDR2 SMNVEV (reference sequence). CDR3 size: 14 residues. The V and J ends lost 2 bases and 3 bases, in that order; junction bases with no gene match: 1. CDR3 region: CASSLRDSKNIQYF. The DNA of the CDR3 is TGTGCCAGCAGTTTACGGGACAGCAAAAACATTCAGTACTTC.